This entry lists 15 T cell receptor beta chains sequenced from one sample in a study of blood T cell repertoires in COVID-19. Assay: immunoSEQ multiplex PCR; the TCRdb copy retains only in-frame clones and omits some. The profile covers a few hundred thousand clones, with roughly 85% appearing a single time and around 6.9% taken by the ten largest. Material: peripheral blood. The receptors were sampled from a human donor in a cohort sampled during active COVID-19.

This rearrangement joins TRBV6-1 to TRBJ1-1; TRBD1 might be the D (5 bases). CDR1 is MNHNS, CDR2 SASEGT, per germline. The CDR3 loop spans 13 amino acids. Trimming took 3 bases from V and 12 from J, leaving 17 bases between them. DNA for the CDR3: TGTGCCAGCAGTGAGGGACTGTTACGAGAAACTTTCTTT. Translated: CASSEGLLRETFF.

V and J are TRBV3-1 (or the pseudogene TRBV3-2) and TRBJ1-2; D remains ambiguous. The CDR3 loop spans 12 amino acids. Trimming left V 3 bases short and J 7 bases short, with 9 bases between. The germline gives CDR1 LGHDT, CDR2 YNNKEL (reference sequence). This CDR3 reads CASSQGVRGYTF. Here the CDR3 DNA reads TGTGCCAGCAGCCAGGGAGTGCGTGGCTACACCTTC.

This clone was counted once. This chain's CDR3 is CASSLGAPTVGYTF. The DNA of the CDR3 is TGCGCCAGCAGCTTGGGTGCGCCTACTGTAGGCTACACCTTC. The chain combines TRBV5-1 with TRBJ1-2, with D unclear. The ends were cut back, 0 bases at V and 8 bases at J, with 14 bases in the middle. CDR1 is SGHRS, CDR2 YFSETQ, per germline. The CDR3 is 14 residues long.

CDR3 residues: CASSTGQGRTEAFF. For the CDR3, the DNA is TGTGCCAGCAGCACCGGACAGGGGAGGACTGAAGCTTTCTTT. V gene TRBV7-9 combines with J gene TRBJ1-1; TRBD1 agrees at 9 bases. CDR1 and CDR2 from the germline V gene are SEHNR and FQNEAQ (reference sequence). J was trimmed by 5 bases and V by 5 bases; bases with no gene match: 6. The CDR3 runs 14 residues.

The chain uses TRBV10-2 and TRBJ1-1; maybe TRBD1 (6 bases). The CDR3 is made up of 13 amino acids. The ends were cut back, 1 base at V and 3 bases at J, with 6 bases in the middle. Germline V CDR1 and CDR2: WSHSY, SAAADI. CDR3 bases: TGCGCCAGCAGTGAGTACAGGGACACTGAAGCTTTCTTT. Translated, it gives CASSEYRDTEAFF.

V is TRBV2 and J is TRBJ1-5; the D is unclear. Germline V lookup: CDR1 SNHLY, CDR2 FYNNEI. The V and J ends lost 8 bases and 3 bases respectively, with 14 bases between them. The CDR3 sequence is 14 residues long. The CDR3 DNA sequence: TGTGCCAGCTCGGTAGAGCAATTCAATCAGCCCCAGCATTTT. Protein: CASSVEQFNQPQHF.

This rearrangement joins TRBV5-5 to TRBJ1-1; 8 positions agree with TRBD1. Trimming cost V 5 bases and J 5 bases; bases outside gene matches: 8. This CDR3 has 14 residues. CDR1 and CDR2 from the germline V gene are SGHKS and YYEKEE (reference sequence). The CDR3 is CASRSRGLGTEAFF. As DNA, the CDR3 is TGTGCCAGCAGATCCAGGGGGCTGGGTACTGAAGCTTTCTTT.

The CDR3 bases are TGTGCCAGCAGTGACCACAGCGGAGCCGCTGGGGAGACCCAGTACTTC. Translating it yields CASSDHSGAAGETQYF. The chain combines TRBV2 with TRBJ2-5, with a tentative D call TRBD2 (5 bases). This CDR3 comprises 16 residues. Trimming took 3 bases from V and 5 from J, leaving 19 bases between them. Germline CDR1 SNHLY, CDR2 FYNNEI.

The J gene is TRBJ2-1, the V gene TRBV5-4; 9 nucleotides agree with TRBD2. The V segment lost 4 bases and the J segment 0 bases; nucleotides outside the gene matches: 17. The CDR3 is 20 residues long. CDR1 and CDR2 (germline): SGHNT, YYREEE (reference sequence). For the CDR3, the DNA is TGTGCCAGCAGCCACGGCAGAGGTAGCGGGAGAACCTACTCCTACAATGAGCAGTTCTTC. Encoded protein: CASSHGRGSGRTYSYNEQFF.

Note on this clone: This specimen includes other DNA sequences encoding the same CDR3. CDR3 sequence reads: CASSRYGYTF. The CDR3 coding sequence is TGTGCCAGCAGTCGTTATGGCTACACCTTC. This chain connects TRBV12-3 or TRBV12-4 to TRBJ1-2; D is unresolved. The germline V and J ends were trimmed by 5 bases and 5 bases, with 3 bases remaining between them. The length of the CDR3 is 10 residues.

This clone was detected only once. The chain couples TRBV19 to TRBJ1-1, with TRBD1 matching 7 bases. The germline V gene has CDR1 LNHDA and CDR2 SQIVND (reference sequence). J gave up 1 base and V 4 bases, and 3 bases lay outside the gene matches. The CDR3 is 14 amino acids. In nucleotides, the CDR3 is TGTGCCAGTAGTACCCGACAGGGGAACACTGAAGCTTTCTTT. The encoded protein is CASSTRQGNTEAFF.

The chain is built from TRBV7-9 and TRBJ2-2; 7 nucleotides match TRBD1. V shed 5 bases, J shed 3 bases, and the junction held 6 bases outside the gene matches. Germline V gene sequence: CDR1 SEHNR, CDR2 FQNEAQ (reference sequence). The CDR3 has 15 residues. The CDR3 DNA reads as TGTGCCAGCAGCCTGACAGGGCGGGACACCGGGGAGCTGTTTTTT. Translation: CASSLTGRDTGELFF. The variable domain in full, with the rest retrieved from reference TRBV7-9 and TRBJ2-2, is DTGVSQNPRHKITKRGQNVTFRCDPISEHNRLYWYRQTLGQGPEFLTYFQNEAQLEKSRLLSDRFSAERPKGSFSTLEIQRTEQGDSAMYLCASSLTGRDTGELFFGEGSRLTVL.

V usage is TRBV18 and J usage is TRBJ2-2; 8 positions match TRBD1. The CDR3 has 15 residues. Germline V gene sequence: CDR1 KGHSH, CDR2 LQKENI. V was pared by 4 bases and J by 5 bases, with 6 bases of the junction left unmatched. This CDR3 reads CASSLRQGITGELFF. DNA for the CDR3: TGTGCCAGCTCACTCCGACAGGGGATAACCGGGGAGCTGTTTTTT.

This chain joins TRBV29-1 and TRBJ1-1; TRBD1 matches 10 bases. The J segment lost 5 bases and the V segment lost 2 bases, leaving 2 bases of the junction unmatched. Per the germline V gene, CDR1 is SQVTM and CDR2 is ANQGSEA. The CDR3 has 13 amino acids. This chain's CDR3 is CSVERTGGTEAFF. CDR3 coding DNA: TGCAGCGTTGAAAGGACAGGGGGGACTGAAGCTTTCTTT.

The chain is built from TRBV6-5 and TRBJ2-7; 8 positions match TRBD1. Germline loops: CDR1 MNHEY, CDR2 SVGAGI. Trimming cost V 7 bases and J 10 bases; bases outside gene matches: 9. This CDR3 comprises 12 residues. The CDR3 nucleotides read TGTGCCAGCACTCCAAATGGACAGGGACAGTACTTC. Its protein is CASTPNGQGQYF.